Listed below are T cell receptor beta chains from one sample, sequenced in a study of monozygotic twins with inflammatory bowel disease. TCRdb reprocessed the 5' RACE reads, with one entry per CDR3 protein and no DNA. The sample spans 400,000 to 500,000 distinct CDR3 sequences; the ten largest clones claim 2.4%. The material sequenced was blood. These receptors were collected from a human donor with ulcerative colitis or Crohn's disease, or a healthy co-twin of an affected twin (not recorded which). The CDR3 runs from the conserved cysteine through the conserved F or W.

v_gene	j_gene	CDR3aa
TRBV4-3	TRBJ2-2	CASSQASGSNTGELFF
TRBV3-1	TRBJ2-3	CASRKAGLNTQYF
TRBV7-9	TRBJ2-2	CASSLAGGLELFF
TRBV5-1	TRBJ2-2	CASSNAPSGLNTGELFF
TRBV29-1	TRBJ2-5	CSVELAGVEETQYF
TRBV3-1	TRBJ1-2	CASSRSGILGGYTF
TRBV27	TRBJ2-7	CASSPIMSSYEQYF
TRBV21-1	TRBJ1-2	CASPRASLKVAQKGNYGYTF
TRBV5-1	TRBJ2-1	CASSLSAYGSKNEQFF
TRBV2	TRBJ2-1	CASRHQTSGGLNEQFF
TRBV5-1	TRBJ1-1	CASSPWDRASTEAFF
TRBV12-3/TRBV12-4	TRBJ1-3	CASSLGRPSGNTIYF
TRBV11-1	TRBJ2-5	CASRRLAGDITGETQYF
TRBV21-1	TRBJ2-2	CASSKGQGGGGELFF
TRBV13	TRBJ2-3	CASSSTGGGLADTQYF
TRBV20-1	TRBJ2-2	CSAGGVRTSGRSDGELFF
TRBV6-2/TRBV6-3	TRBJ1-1	CASGRVNTEAFF
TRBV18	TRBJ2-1	CASSPPERTKPYNEQFF
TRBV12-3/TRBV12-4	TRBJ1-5	CASSLRSPDQPQHF
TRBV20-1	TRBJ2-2	CSAPFPGLNTGELFF
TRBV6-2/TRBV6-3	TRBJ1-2	CATTLFGPRDGYTF
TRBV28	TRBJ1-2	CASSSPLSEYGYTF
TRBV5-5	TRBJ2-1	CASSLFWSGVEQFF
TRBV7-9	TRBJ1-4	CASSSEGAFRSEKLFF
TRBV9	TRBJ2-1	CASSVEVLVPPSEQFF
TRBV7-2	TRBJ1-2	CASSLGDRGRGTF
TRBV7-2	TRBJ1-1	CASSSVGRGHTEAFF
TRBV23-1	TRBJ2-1	CASSQSGYPQFF
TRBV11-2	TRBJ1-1	CASSPRLDRANTEAFF
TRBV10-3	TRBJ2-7	CAISESEGSEQYF
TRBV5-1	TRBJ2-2	CASSIQGLWTGELFF
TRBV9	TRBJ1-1	CASSFQGENTEAFF
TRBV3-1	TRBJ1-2	CASSHVSRHNYGYTF
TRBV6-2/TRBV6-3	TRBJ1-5	CASRSPPGWDRVSNQPQHF
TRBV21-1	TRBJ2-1	CASSKVGARPNNEQFF
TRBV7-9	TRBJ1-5	CASSSDRDGQPQHF